What follows are 14 T cell receptor beta chains derived from one specimen sequenced in a study of monozygotic twins with inflammatory bowel disease. TCRdb re-called the 5' RACE reads and gives one entry per CDR3 protein, without DNA. This sample's table reports 300,000 to 400,000 distinct CDR3 sequences. Sequenced material: blood. The source is a human donor with ulcerative colitis or Crohn's disease, or a healthy co-twin of an affected twin (not recorded which).

The rearrangement links TRBV19 to TRBJ1-2. This CDR3 is built from 15 residues. From germline, CDR1 is LNHDA and CDR2 SQIVND (reference sequence). This chain's CDR3 is CASRQAHFSNYGYTF. Full variable domain (rest looked up from reference TRBV19 and TRBJ1-2): DGGITQSPKYLFRKEGQNVTLSCEQNLNHDAMYWYRQDPGQGLRLIYYSQIVNDFQKGDIAEGYSVSREKKESFPLTVTSAQKNPTAFYLCASRQAHFSNYGYTFGSGTRLTVV.

V and J are TRBV6-5 and TRBJ2-1; TCRdb outputs TRBD1, but without DNA this stays unchecked. CDR1 is MNHEY and CDR2 is SVGAGI in the germline V gene. There are 16 residues in the CDR3. CDR3 region: CASSYSRAALYNEQFF.

V gene TRBV5-1 combines with J gene TRBJ2-7. CDR1 is SGHRS and CDR2 is YFSETQ in the germline V gene. The CDR3 contains 15 residues. The CDR3 reads CASSKLQGPTYEQYF.

The chain has TRBV12-3 or TRBV12-4 and TRBJ2-2. CDR3 length: 13 amino acids. The CDR3 loop reads CASSSGIAGELFF.

This rearrangement joins TRBV6-2 or TRBV6-3 to TRBJ2-3; absent DNA, TCRdb's TRBD2 call cannot be checked. Looked up from germline, CDR1 is MNHEY and CDR2 is SVGEGT. The CDR3 is 17 amino acids. The CDR3: CASSYGLALRVSDTQYF.

The V gene is TRBV12-3 or TRBV12-4, the J gene TRBJ2-2; the D call of TRBD1 rests on TCRdb alone, since no DNA is present to check it. This CDR3 spans 18 amino acids. The chain's CDR3 is CASGTTNSGQGHSGELFF.

The chain has TRBV20-1 and TRBJ2-1; the D call of TRBD2 rests on TCRdb alone, since no DNA is present to check it. The CDR3 sequence is 16 residues long. CDR1 and CDR2 (germline): DFQATT, SNEGSKA (reference sequence). The CDR3 loop reads CSARLAGRSSYNEQFF.

This sequence joins TRBV27 and TRBJ2-7; checking the TCRdb D call of TRBD1 is not possible without DNA. In germline, CDR1 is MNHEY, CDR2 SMNVEV (reference sequence). The CDR3 sequence is 14 residues long. The CDR3 reads CASKRDRGPYEQYF.

The chain carries TRBV5-5 and TRBJ2-7; TCRdb indicates TRBD2, and absent DNA this call remains unverified. From germline, CDR1 is SGHKS and CDR2 YYEKEE (reference sequence). CDR3 size: 14 residues. CDR3 sequence reads: CASSLVGTADEQYF.

The rearrangement uses TRBV11-1 and TRBJ2-1. Per the germline V gene, CDR1 is SGHAT and CDR2 is FQDESV (reference sequence). This CDR3 is 16 amino acids long. The CDR3 here is CASSGWALSSYNEQFF.

The gene calls are TRBV12-3 or TRBV12-4 and TRBJ2-3; the D call from TCRdb, TRBD1, cannot be confirmed without DNA. This CDR3 is 13 amino acids long. CDR3 region: CASRTGITDTQYF.

This chain links TRBV7-8 with TRBJ1-4. This CDR3 has 18 residues. Germline assignment: CDR1 SGHVS and CDR2 FQNEAQ. The CDR3 reads CASSSTPAAGATNEKLFF. The full variable domain, in which reference TRBV7-8 and TRBJ1-4 provide the parts outside the CDR3, is GAGVSQSPRYKVAKRGQDVALRCDPISGHVSLFWYQQALGQGPEFLTYFQNEAQLDKSGLPSDRFFAERPEGSVSTLKIQRTQQEDSAVYLCASSSTPAAGATNEKLFFGSGTQLSVL.

This sequence joins TRBV25-1 and TRBJ1-4; there is no DNA to check the TCRdb D call of TRBD1. The V gene's germline CDR1 is MGHDK and CDR2 SYGVNS. The CDR3 loop spans 14 amino acids. This CDR3 is CASSADRDVRKLFF. The full variable domain, in which reference TRBV25-1 and TRBJ1-4 provide the parts outside the CDR3, is EADIYQTPRYLVIGTGKKITLECSQTMGHDKMYWYQQDPGMELHLIHYSYGVNSTEKGDLSSESTVSRIRTEHFPLTLESARPSHTSQYLCASSADRDVRKLFFGSGTQLSVL.

The CDR3 spells CASSQDTSSGSYEQYF. The chain uses TRBV4-3 and TRBJ2-7; TCRdb proposes TRBD2, but this gene call is untestable without DNA. Germline loops: CDR1 LGHNA, CDR2 YSLEER. The CDR3 has 16 amino acids.